These 28 T cell receptor beta chains share one sample of origin, sequenced in a study of blood T cells in healthy people across ages. With a J-beta primer mix and a sample-barcoded 5' primer, a second PCR ran 7 to 11 cycles. TCRdb processed the 5' RACE reads anew with MiXCR; each CDR3 protein has one entry. The sample holds roughly 800,000 distinct CDR3 sequences, roughly 60% seen once. The sequencing input was blood. The receptor source for this set is a man between 25 and 39 years old in good health.

V and J are TRBV7-9 and TRBJ2-1; D is ambiguous. Trimming pared 0 bases from V and 5 bases from J, leaving 17 bases between. Per germline, CDR1 SEHNR and CDR2 FQNEAQ (reference sequence). The CDR3 covers 17 residues. The CDR3 coding sequence is TGTGCCAGCAGCTTAGCGGCCGATTCCGAGCTACACAATGAGCAGTTCTTC. Translating gives CASSLAADSELHNEQFF.

V usage is TRBV20-1 and J usage is TRBJ2-1; D possibly matches TRBD1 or TRBD2 (5 bases each). V was pared by 0 bases and J by 6 bases, with 18 bases between. Germline assignment: CDR1 DFQATT and CDR2 SNEGSKA (reference sequence). CDR3 length equals 16 residues. CDR3 sequence (DNA): TGCAGTGCTAGAGATTGGGACGCAAGAAGAGGCAATGAGCAGTTCTTC. Translation gives CSARDWDARRGNEQFF.

The V gene is TRBV4-2, the J gene TRBJ2-2, with D perhaps assigned TRBD1 or TRBD2 (5 bases each). The CDR3 has 14 amino acids. V lost 6 bases and J lost 4, with 12 bases in between. CDR1 and CDR2 (germline): LGHNA, YNFKEQ. CDR3 protein: CASRRGTATGELFF. DNA for the CDR3: TGTGCCAGCAGACGTGGGACCGCCACCGGGGAGCTGTTTTTT.

In its sample, this clonotype was seen a few times. The gene calls are TRBV20-1 and TRBJ2-3, with D hard to call. V was shortened by 6 bases and J by 0 bases, with 7 bases between the two germline ends. The CDR3 has 12 amino acids. Germline values: CDR1 DFQATT, CDR2 SNEGSKA (reference sequence). CDR3 loop: CSAPTSTDTQYF. The CDR3, as DNA: TGCAGTGCACCGACTAGCACAGATACGCAGTATTTT.

The chain employs TRBV7-6 and TRBJ2-5; 11 nucleotides agree with TRBD2. The germline CDR1 and CDR2 sequences are SGHVS and FNYEAQ. The CDR3 sequence is 16 residues long. V trimming: 7 bases; J trimming: 4 bases; junction bases outside the gene matches: 11. The CDR3, as DNA: TGTGCCAGCACCCTGGGGACTAGCGGAGGGGGAGAGACCCAGTACTTC. Encoded protein: CASTLGTSGGGETQYF.

This chain links TRBV27 with TRBJ2-7; a possible D gene is TRBD1 (6 bases). Germline V lookup: CDR1 MNHEY, CDR2 SMNVEV (reference sequence). V gave up 4 bases and J gave up 7 bases, with 23 bases separating them. The CDR3 length is 16 residues. This chain's CDR3 is CASSSPLRDTLGEQYF. The CDR3 nucleotides are TGTGCCAGCAGTTCACCCCTCCGGGACACCTTGGGAGAGCAGTACTTC.

In its sample, this clonotype was seen a few times. J is TRBJ1-2 and V is TRBV6-5; D is unclear. The V and J ends lost 0 bases and 4 bases respectively, with 6 bases between them. This CDR3 region has 13 residues. Looked up from germline, CDR1 is MNHEY and CDR2 is SVGAGI. The CDR3 loop reads CASSYSNSYGYTF. In DNA form, the CDR3 reads TGTGCCAGCAGTTACTCGAACAGCTATGGCTACACCTTC.

The chain joins TRBV12-3 or TRBV12-4 to TRBJ2-3; 7 bases align to TRBD2. J lost 2 bases, V lost 5 bases, and 4 bases had no gene match. This CDR3 region has 14 residues. CDR3 in amino acids: CASSPGGYTDTQYF. In DNA form, the CDR3 reads TGTGCCAGCAGTCCGGGGGGTTACACAGATACGCAGTATTTT.

This rearrangement joins TRBV7-9 to TRBJ2-1; 10 bases agree with TRBD2. The CDR3 consists of 15 residues. Germline assignment: CDR1 SEHNR and CDR2 FQNEAQ (reference sequence). The ends lost 6 bases at V and 9 bases at J; junction bases unmatched: 11. The CDR3 DNA follows: TGTGCCAGCAGTCGAACTAGCGGGAAAGGGTTTGAGCAGTTCTTC. This encodes CASSRTSGKGFEQFF. The full variable domain, rest sourced from reference TRBV7-9 and TRBJ2-1, is DTGVSQNPRHKITKRGQNVTFRCDPISEHNRLYWYRQTLGQGPEFLTYFQNEAQLEKSRLLSDRFSAERPKGSFSTLEIQRTEQGDSAMYLCASSRTSGKGFEQFFGPGTRLTVL.

This clonotype turned up a few times. The rearrangement links TRBV29-1 to TRBJ2-6; no reliable D call. Germline assignment: CDR1 SQVTM and CDR2 ANQGSEA. CDR3 length: 16 amino acids. V lost 4 bases and J lost 0, with 13 bases in between. The CDR3 region is CSVVILSPSGANVLTF. In DNA form, the CDR3 reads TGCAGCGTTGTAATCCTAAGTCCCTCTGGGGCCAACGTCCTGACTTTC. The full variable domain, completed using reference TRBV29-1 and TRBJ2-6, is SAVISQKPSRDICQRGTSLTIQCQVDSQVTMMFWYRQQPGQSLTLIATANQGSEATYESGFVIDKFPISRPNLTFSTLTVSNMSPEDSSIYLCSVVILSPSGANVLTFGAGSRLTVL.

This clonotype was recorded a few times. The chain recombines TRBV28 with TRBJ2-4; 9 bases fit TRBD2. Losses at the gene ends were 3 bases for V and 2 bases for J; bases not matched to a gene: 5. The germline CDR1 and CDR2 sequences are MDHEN and SYDVKM. CDR3 length: 16 residues. Here the CDR3 reads CASSFLAGGSKNIQYF. The DNA for the CDR3 is TGTGCCAGCAGTTTTCTGGCGGGAGGGTCCAAAAACATTCAGTACTTC.

The genes are TRBV5-1 and TRBJ2-1, with 8 bases identical to TRBD1. The last part of the DNA fits TRBJ2-7 better; the J call may be wrong. The CDR3 covers 18 residues. Germline assignment: CDR1 SGHRS and CDR2 YFSETQ. The CDR3 coding sequence is TGCGCCAGCAGCCCAACCGACCCCCCGCAGGGGGCCCACTACGAGCAGTACTTC. It specifies CASSPTDPPQGAHYEQYF.

The chain is built from TRBV12-3 or TRBV12-4 and TRBJ1-1; perhaps TRBD1 as D (6 bases). The CDR3 loop spans 14 amino acids. V was shortened by 6 bases and J by 4 bases, with 15 bases between the two germline ends. DNA of the CDR3: TGTGCCAGCAGGGCTTGGACGGGGGCCACTGAAGCTTTCTTT. It codes for CASRAWTGATEAFF.

The chain couples TRBV20-1 to TRBJ2-3; possibly TRBD1 for D (5 bases). The CDR3 spans 17 residues. Looked up from germline, CDR1 is DFQATT and CDR2 is SNEGSKA (reference sequence). V lost 1 base to trimming and J lost 2 bases, with 19 bases between them. CDR3 DNA sequence: TGCAGTGCTAGAGGCTCCCAGGGCCCCCAATACACAGATACGCAGTATTTT. It translates to CSARGSQGPQYTDTQYF.

The chain recombines TRBV30 with TRBJ2-7; D unresolved. Looked up from germline, CDR1 is GTSNPN and CDR2 is SVGIG (reference sequence). This CDR3 has 12 residues. The V gene lost 3 bases and the J gene lost 6 bases, with 12 bases spanning the gap. CDR3 region: CAWSSSTGEQYF. The CDR3 region has the DNA TGTGCCTGGAGCTCATCCACGGGCGAGCAGTACTTC. The full variable domain, its missing parts supplied by reference TRBV30 and TRBJ2-7, is SQTIHQWPATLVQPVGSPLSLECTVEGTSNPNLYWYRQAAGRGLQLLFYSVGIGQISSEVPQNLSASRPQDRQFILSSKKLLLSDSGFYLCAWSSSTGEQYFGPGTRLTVT.

The rearrangement joins TRBV4-3 to TRBJ2-5; D might be TRBD2 (6 bases). Germline V gene sequence: CDR1 LGHNA, CDR2 YSLEER. V shed 1 base and J shed 5 bases, with 23 bases lying between them. The CDR3 sequence is 18 residues long. The CDR3: CASSQVHKEEVGGETQYF. The CDR3 bases are TGCGCCAGCAGCCAAGTACACAAGGAGGAAGTGGGGGGTGAGACCCAGTACTTC.

Remarks on this clonotype: The junction and the germline gene differ at one end; a read error may be behind it. The V call is TRBV3-1, the J call TRBJ2-3, with TRBD1 as a possible D gene (5 bases). Germline V CDR1 and CDR2: LGHDT, YNNKEL (reference sequence). The CDR3 has 12 residues. CDR3 amino acids: CTSSRSGDTQYF. The CDR3 region has the DNA TGTACCAGCAGCCGGTCAGGGGATACGCAGTATTTT.

Many counts were recorded for this clonotype. The chain has TRBV11-2 and TRBJ2-1; 7 positions agree with TRBD1. The CDR3 loop spans 15 amino acids. V dropped 3 bases and J dropped 5; count of bases not matched to a gene: 7. The germline V gene has CDR1 SGHAT and CDR2 FQNNGV. The CDR3: CASSFRQGLDNEQFF. The CDR3, as DNA: TGTGCCAGCAGCTTTCGACAGGGTCTGGACAATGAGCAGTTCTTC.

This clonotype is a singleton in its sample. This chain connects TRBV12-3 or TRBV12-4 to TRBJ1-1; 12 bases are shared with TRBD1. This CDR3 spans 14 amino acids. V shed 6 bases, J shed 4 bases, and the junction held 3 bases outside the gene matches. CDR3 DNA sequence: TGTGCCAGCAGGGGACAGGGGGCGTTCACTGAAGCTTTCTTT. Translating gives CASRGQGAFTEAFF.

The J gene is TRBJ2-3, the V gene TRBV10-3; D gene ambiguous. Trimming pared 2 bases from V and 4 bases from J, leaving 10 bases between. This CDR3 comprises 14 residues. The germline V gene has CDR1 ENHRY and CDR2 SYGVKD. The CDR3 DNA follows: TGTGCCATCAGTGAGGCGACCGGATCAGATACGCAGTATTTT. Translated, it gives CAISEATGSDTQYF.

The chain carries TRBV25-1 and TRBJ2-3; possibly TRBD2 for D (7 bases). The CDR3 spans 16 residues. Germline lookup yields CDR1 MGHDK and CDR2 SYGVNS. V was clipped by 2 bases and J by 6 bases, with 18 bases between them. The CDR3 DNA follows: TGTGCCAGCAGTGAAGGGGGGGGCCGCAAGTCGGATACGCAGTATTTT. Translation: CASSEGGGRKSDTQYF.

The chain couples TRBV3-1 to TRBJ2-5; possibly TRBD2 for D (7 bases). The V end was cut by 1 base, the J end by 2 bases, with 14 bases between. The CDR3 is 16 amino acids. CDR1 is LGHDT and CDR2 is YNNKEL in the germline V gene (reference sequence). The CDR3 spells CASSQGEGGLQETQYF. The CDR3 DNA is TGTGCCAGCAGCCAAGGAGAGGGGGGGCTTCAAGAGACCCAGTACTTC.

This rearrangement joins TRBV7-3 to TRBJ2-1; no firm D call. The germline V and J ends were trimmed by 2 bases and 1 base, with 9 bases remaining between them. This CDR3 has 15 residues. The germline gives CDR1 SGHTA, CDR2 FQGTGA. The CDR3: CASSLGVESYNEQFF. CDR3 nucleotides: TGTGCCAGCAGCTTAGGGGTCGAATCCTACAATGAGCAGTTCTTC.

The genes are TRBV6-2 or TRBV6-3 and TRBJ2-7; D ambiguous. Germline CDR1 is MNHEY and CDR2 is SVGEGT. V shed 7 bases and J shed 7 bases, with 23 bases lying between them. This CDR3 is 15 amino acids long. CDR3 loop: CASNSLETTLREQYF. In DNA form, the CDR3 reads TGTGCCAGCAATTCCCTCGAGACAACCCTCAGAGAGCAGTACTTC.

CDR3 residues: CSAEGTSEDTQYF. CDR3 in DNA: TGCAGTGCTGAAGGGACTAGCGAAGATACGCAGTATTTT. The rearrangement links TRBV20-1 to TRBJ2-3; 10 bases are a match to TRBD2. The ends lost 5 bases at V and 5 bases at J; junction bases unmatched: 4. Germline assignment: CDR1 DFQATT and CDR2 SNEGSKA (reference sequence). There are 13 residues in the CDR3.

The chain combines TRBV7-2 with TRBJ1-2; possible D gene TRBD1, 5 bases. Trimming removed 1 base from V and 0 bases from J, with 6 bases in between. Germline loops: CDR1 SGHTA, CDR2 FQGNSA. This CDR3 has 14 amino acids. The CDR3 DNA follows: TGTGCCAGCAGCTTAGAGGGGTCTAACTATGGCTACACCTTC. Protein: CASSLEGSNYGYTF.

The chain uses TRBV5-6 and TRBJ2-1; TRBD2 aligns across 7 bases. The CDR3 runs to 17 residues. Germline V CDR1 and CDR2: SGHDT, YYEEEE. Trimming took 4 bases from V and 4 from J; bases not matched to a gene: 14. The CDR3 DNA reads as TGTGCCAGCAGCCCCGGGGCTAGCGGCCTGACATACAATGAGCAGTTCTTC. Translation gives CASSPGASGLTYNEQFF.

The chain has TRBV12-3 or TRBV12-4 and TRBJ2-7; D is ambiguous. This CDR3 is 13 amino acids long. The V end lost 5 bases, the J end lost 4 bases, and 12 bases lay between the germline ends. This chain's CDR3 is CASSPNLEYEQYF. The CDR3 DNA is TGTGCCAGCAGTCCAAACCTAGAATACGAGCAGTACTTC.